This is a list of T cell receptor beta chains from one sample in a study of siplizumab effects on memory and regulatory T cells. The protocol was immunoSEQ multiplex PCR, while the TCRdb copy is restricted to in-frame clones and leaves out a portion. The table lists tens of thousands of clones, 89% of them singletons, with less than 0.25% in the top ten. Sequencing used naive CD4+ T cells sorted from blood. These receptors were taken from a human donor in good health. The CDR3 runs from the conserved cysteine through the conserved F or W. The listing skips clone size in some rows; elsewhere it reads once, few, many or a size class.

clone_size j_call v_call cdr3_aa
- TRBJ1-1 TRBV6-5 CASSYPGGGDTEAFF
- TRBJ2-7 TRBV5-1 CASSLGLAGPTYEQYF
once TRBJ2-7 TRBV29-1 CSVEGGGSYEQYF
- TRBJ2-3 TRBV18 CASSQGTAPRGTDTQYF
- TRBJ2-1 TRBV11-2 CASTSGTSGNEQFF
- TRBJ1-1 TRBV27 CASSNGDTFMNTEAFF
- TRBJ2-3 TRBV18 CASSQGFGGASTDTQYF
once TRBJ2-1 TRBV7-9 CASSFDRGYVHEQFF
- TRBJ2-2 TRBV28 CASNFRGRATGELFF
- TRBJ2-7 TRBV5-4 CASSLGAGDHNDEQYF
- TRBJ2-1 TRBV4-1 CASRIAGSNEQFF
- TRBJ2-7 TRBV18 CASSPLGGLSYEQYF
- TRBJ2-5 TRBV19 CATRGGQAHQETQYF
few TRBJ2-7 TRBV19 CASSSSNEQYF
- TRBJ1-1 TRBV7-9 CASSLGQHTEAFF
- TRBJ1-1 TRBV5-1 CASSGGQLNTEAFF
- TRBJ2-7 TRBV6-6 CASTRSGTGGEQYF
- TRBJ2-5 TRBV5-6 CASSLAPAGTQYF
once TRBJ1-3 TRBV6-5 CASSRGESGNTIYF
- TRBJ2-2 TRBV7-2 CASSLWGVDTGELFF
- TRBJ1-1 TRBV7-9 CASSGRPSENTEAFF
- TRBJ1-3 TRBV4-1 CASSQDSGGGNTIYF
- TRBJ2-5 TRBV4-1 CASSQEYQETQYF
- TRBJ1-1 TRBV6-5 CASSYYDRDTEAFF
- TRBJ2-5 TRBV6-5 CASSYERGGPETQYF
- TRBJ2-3 TRBV10-3 CAIRGTASTDTQYF
- TRBJ2-7 TRBV18 CASSPPSYEQYF
few TRBJ1-2 TRBV5-1 CASTQGTANTYGYTF
- TRBJ1-2 TRBV30 CALGTANNYGYTF
- TRBJ1-5 TRBV5-8 CASSPPFRNQPQHF
- TRBJ2-1 TRBV4-2 CASQTGGTNYNEQFF
- TRBJ2-2 TRBV2 CASSRGPGELFF
- TRBJ2-7 TRBV5-1 CASTKGETSASYEQYF
- TRBJ2-5 TRBV4-1 CASKSTFPAGATQYF
- TRBJ1-1 TRBV5-4 CASRSLQVMEAFF
- TRBJ1-1 TRBV11-2 CASSSGPSNTEAFF
once TRBJ1-4 TRBV2 CASCRQGTNEKLFF
- TRBJ1-1 TRBV5-4 CASSLAQGLNTEAFF
- TRBJ2-7 TRBV5-1 CASSLVGEQYF
- TRBJ1-2 TRBV6-6 CASSYSLQKNYGYTF
- TRBJ1-6 TRBV30 CAWGTSSPLHF
- TRBJ1-6 TRBV28 CASSFPRGTGNSPLHF
- TRBJ1-5 TRBV27 CASSFTGGNQPQHF
- TRBJ2-7 TRBV6-5 CASSYSIGGDTYEQYF
- TRBJ2-1 TRBV7-3 CASSGTSGAYNEQFF
once TRBJ1-2 TRBV4-1 CASSQESPGLRGYTF
- TRBJ1-1 TRBV6-1 CASSEGRTAFF
- TRBJ2-1 TRBV5-4 CASSLVLLGENHNEQFF
- TRBJ2-5 TRBV7-9 CASSLGDRGEETQYF
- TRBJ2-7 TRBV5-6 CASTLSTPYYEQYF
- TRBJ2-5 TRBV5-6 CASSLATPLETQYF
- TRBJ2-7 TRBV18 CASSPGNRAYEQYF
- TRBJ2-3 TRBV19 CASRAGRADTQYF
- TRBJ1-3 TRBV6-5 CASARRRGGNTIYF
- TRBJ2-7 TRBV6-5 CASGKGLAGYEQYF
- TRBJ2-3 TRBV18 CATESGQGTDTQYF